Listed below are T cell receptor beta chains from one sample, sequenced in a study of CD8+CD57+ T cells in acquired aplastic anemia. TCRdb called the reads again in MiXCR, with one record for every CDR3 protein. The table includes 95,000 to 150,000 distinct CDR3 sequences, about 43% detected once. Sequencing input: sorted CD4+, CD8+, or CD8+CD57+ T cells (not recorded which) from PBMCs. The receptors originated from a human donor with aplastic anemia. CDR3s include the opening cysteine and the closing phenylalanine or tryptophan. The listing skips clone size in some rows; elsewhere it reads once, few, many or a size class.

TRBV30	TRBJ2-2	NA	CAWSLTGTGELFF
TRBV7-9	TRBJ2-3	many	CASSLWRGTSTDTQYF
TRBV3-1	TRBJ1-1	many	CATGGNTEAFF
TRBV11-2	TRBJ2-1	NA	CASSLGARGWNEQFF
TRBV19	TRBJ1-1	NA	CASRDPGQKNTEAFF
TRBV19	TRBJ2-3	many	CASRRQALSTDTQYF
TRBV28	TRBJ1-1	many	CASTRPAHGTEAFF
TRBV3-1	TRBJ2-7	NA	CASSQDSGGSSYEQYF
TRBV2	TRBJ1-1	many	CASSVGAVNTEAFF
TRBV5-6	TRBJ1-5	many	CASSRDRDQPQHF
TRBV7-6	TRBJ2-2	few	CASSLREYRINTGELFF
TRBV25-1	TRBJ1-5	NA	CASSLYTGISNQPQHF
TRBV7-6	TRBJ1-4	many	CASSSRRGNEKLFF
TRBV6-1	TRBJ2-7	many	CASSGDRIYEQYF
TRBV3-1	TRBJ2-5	few	CASSQTGLAGPGGAQYF
TRBV10-3	TRBJ2-4	NA	CAISYLRNIQYF
TRBV28	TRBJ1-2	NA	CASRKTGGYTF
TRBV4-2	TRBJ2-7	many	CASSQDPFEQYF
TRBV5-1	TRBJ2-7	many	CASSLAFRDRADEQYF
TRBV6-1	TRBJ1-2	many	CASNFRDRGSGYTF
TRBV19	TRBJ1-5	many	CASKGGDTSNQPQHF
TRBV9	TRBJ2-5	many	CASSVVGTGQETQYF
TRBV4-1	TRBJ2-1	NA	CASSQDASGGAREQFF
TRBV20-1	TRBJ2-7	NA	CSARKGQGNYEQYF
TRBV29-1	TRBJ1-1	NA	CSARVGTVNTEAFF
TRBV12-3/TRBV12-4	TRBJ1-6	many	CASSRGQVHSPLHF
TRBV28	TRBJ2-7	NA	CASSYSRVTYEQYF
TRBV4-3	TRBJ2-6	many	CASSQGKSGANVLTF
TRBV19	TRBJ1-5	many	CASQEGWGSNQPQHF
TRBV7-6	TRBJ2-3	many	CASSLGWQRGTDTQYF
TRBV2	TRBJ1-2	NA	CASSGTGVNYGYTF
TRBV12-3/TRBV12-4	TRBJ2-3	NA	CASSFSGGADTQYF